These T cell receptor beta chains were read from a single sample in a study of molecular identifiers for immune sequencing clone quantification. Via MiXCR, TCRdb re-called the PCR reads, giving one row per CDR3 protein. Of just under 650,000 distinct CDR3 sequences in the sample, 20% are singletons; the top ten hold about 0.9%. Material: naive CD8+ T cells from blood, with Jurkat cell RNA spiked in. The source of these receptors is a human donor in good health. Some libraries in this study had Jurkat cell RNA spiked in. Each CDR3 is given with its conserved first and last residue. A D gene is named only where the DNA matches it firmly. The size of a clone is reported for some rows only, either as once, few or many, or as a class for expanded clones.

D gene	V gene	clone size	J gene	CDR3 DNA	CDR3 protein
TRBD1	TRBV4-3	many	TRBJ2-7	TGCGCCAGCAGCCAAGATGATATTGCCAGGGGGCACGAGCAGTACTTC	CASSQDDIARGHEQYF
TRBD1	TRBV12-3/TRBV12-4	few	TRBJ2-7	TGTGCCAGCAGCCTCGGGACAGGGGAAAACGAGCAGTACTTC	CASSLGTGENEQYF
TRBD2	TRBV7-9	NA	TRBJ2-5	TGTGCCAGCAGCTCCTTACGGGGACTACGGGGGTTCCCGCAAGAGACCCAGTACTTC	CASSSLRGLRGFPQETQYF
TRBD2	TRBV27	NA	TRBJ2-5	TGTGCCAGCAGTTTTTCGGCTAGCGGACAAGAGACCCAGTACTTC	CASSFSASGQETQYF
TRBD2	TRBV6-5	many	TRBJ2-1	TGTGCCAGCAGTGCGTCGACTAGCGGAGGGGGTAATGAGCAGTTCTTC	CASSASTSGGGNEQFF
NA	TRBV19	few	TRBJ2-7	TGTGCCAGTAGTATTGAAAGCGAGCAGTACTTC	CASSIESEQYF
NA	TRBV20-1	many	TRBJ1-1	TGCAGTGCGGTTCGGGACACTGAAGCTTTCTTT	CSAVRDTEAFF
NA	TRBV9	few	TRBJ2-3	TGTGCCAGCAGCGTTACAGAGCTCAGCACAGATACGCAGTATTTT	CASSVTELSTDTQYF
TRBD1	TRBV29-1	many	TRBJ2-7	TGCAGCGTTGAAGCAGGGGGCTTCGAGCAGTACTTC	CSVEAGGFEQYF
NA	TRBV5-6	many	TRBJ2-2	TGTGCCAGCAGCTTTGGACAGATTACGAACACCGGGGAGCTGTTTTTT	CASSFGQITNTGELFF
NA	TRBV11-2	many	TRBJ2-6	TGTGCCAGCAGCCCCGGACGGCCTACCCTCCCTGGGGCCAACGTCCTGACTTTC	CASSPGRPTLPGANVLTF
NA	TRBV6-5	many	TRBJ1-1	TGTGCCAGCAGTTACTCGACGGGGCTTGGGGGTACTGAAGCTTTCTTT	CASSYSTGLGGTEAFF
NA	TRBV12-5	many	TRBJ1-1	TGTGCTAGTGACAAAGAGTACACTGAAGCTTTCTTT	CASDKEYTEAFF
TRBD2	TRBV5-4	many	TRBJ2-5	TGTGCCAGCAGCCCCATGGGTGCCTGGGGGGGGGAAGAGACCCAGTACTTC	CASSPMGAWGGEETQYF
NA	TRBV6-4	few	TRBJ2-4	TGTGCCAGCAGTGCCCCTCCCCCCCTAGCCAAATGCGCCAAAAACATTCAGTACTTC	CASSAPPPLAKCAKNIQYF
NA	TRBV4-3	few	TRBJ1-5	TGCGCCAGCAGCCATGATCGGACACTACCCCAGCCCCAGCATTTT	CASSHDRTLPQPQHF
NA	TRBV19	many	TRBJ2-7	TGTGCCAGCTCTCCCGCGAGTCCCTACGAGCAGTACTTC	CASSPASPYEQYF
TRBD1	TRBV24-1	NA	TRBJ1-3	TGTGCCACCAGTGACGGACAGGGAGGTGGAAACGCCATATATTTT	CATSDGQGGGNAIYF
NA	TRBV12-3/TRBV12-4	many	TRBJ2-5	TGTGCCAGCAGTTTAGTCGACCGGGGAGGCCGGGCCCAGTACTTC	CASSLVDRGGRAQYF
TRBD1	TRBV2	NA	TRBJ2-7	TGTGCCAGCAGGGGACAGGGGAAGGACGAGCAGTACTTC	CASRGQGKDEQYF
NA	TRBV11-2	many	TRBJ2-7	TGTGCCAGCAGCTTATCTAGCTCCGAGCAGTACTTC	CASSLSSSEQYF
TRBD2	TRBV29-1	few	TRBJ2-7	TGCAGCGTCACACTCTCTAGCGGGATGAGCTCCTACGAGCAGTACTTC	CSVTLSSGMSSYEQYF
TRBD1	TRBV20-1	NA	TRBJ1-5	TGCAGTGCTAGAGCCTACAGGGGAGATAGCAATCAGCCCCAGCATTTT	CSARAYRGDSNQPQHF
NA	TRBV19	few	TRBJ2-1	TGTGCCAGTAGTATGGTGGAACATTACAATGAGCAGTTCTTC	CASSMVEHYNEQFF
TRBD1	TRBV11-2	many	TRBJ2-3	TGTGCCAGCAGTAGACAGGGAGATACGCAGTATTTT	CASSRQGDTQYF
TRBD1	TRBV5-6	many	TRBJ2-7	TGTGCCAGCAGCCATTTAGACAGGGGGCGACGCGAGCAGTACTTC	CASSHLDRGRREQYF
TRBD1	TRBV4-3	many	TRBJ2-3	TGCGCCAGCAGCCAAGAACGACAGGGTTACACAGATACGCAGTATTTT	CASSQERQGYTDTQYF
NA	TRBV20-1	many	TRBJ2-2	TGCAGTGCTAGGGCTTTGGAGTACGGCACCGGGGAGCTGTTTTTT	CSARALEYGTGELFF
NA	TRBV5-3	NA	TRBJ2-5	TGTGCCAGCTTACCTCTGTGTGGGGGAGCCTTCCAAGAGACCCAGTACTTC	CASLPLCGGAFQETQYF
NA	TRBV7-9	NA	TRBJ2-7	TGTGCCAGCAGCTTAGGTGAATACTACGAGCAGTACTTC	CASSLGEYYEQYF
NA	TRBV14	few	TRBJ1-2	TGTGCCAGCAGCCCAAAACAGAACTATGGCTACACCTTC	CASSPKQNYGYTF